This T cell receptor (beta chain) was found in a study of T cells in Graves' hyperthyroidism and ophthalmopathy. With regard to this clonotype: This is likely a read error, given that the CDR3 carries no conserved phenylalanine or tryptophan at its end.

Template material for amplifying TCR beta CDR3 regions consisted of RNA transcripts. Researchers ran a first-round RT-PCR on the TCR CDR3 using the HTBI primer set. One entry per CDR3 protein, called by TCRdb with MiXCR from the multiplex PCR reads. The repertoire consists of 340,000 or so distinct CDR3 sequences, with roughly 18% occurring once and the leading ten covering approximately 54%. The CDR3 has 15 amino acids. Per germline, CDR1 LNHNV and CDR2 YYDKDF (reference sequence). Trimming shortened V by 7 bases and J by 5 bases, and 20 bases separated the two germline ends. A lack of ophthalmopathy progression within 18 months defined stable Graves' hyperthyroidism.

The sequenced sample was blood. The J gene is TRBJ2-5, the V gene TRBV15; D may correspond to TRBD1 or TRBD2 (5 bases each). This TCR derives from a woman aged 50 to 60 with Graves' hyperthyroidism. CDR3 residues: CATKAVSTGRETQYY. In DNA, the CDR3 is TGTGCCACCAAAGCGGTGTCTACAGGAAGGGAGACCCAGTACTAC.